What follows are 8 T cell receptor beta chains derived from one specimen sequenced in a study of OX40 agonist ivuxolimab in advanced cancers. Receptor libraries were prepared by the immunoSEQ multiplex PCR assay. TCRdb took over this immuneACCESS table, retaining in-frame rearrangements with V and J assigned. Such tables are incomplete; in checked studies, under half of the missing clones stem from an unresolved V gene, and the remainder is unexplained. Here the sample has under 55,000 clones; roughly 90% occur a single time. The ten largest clones capture about 15% of the sample. The sample consisted of CD4+ or CD8+ T cells sorted from blood, taken in a trial of the OX40 agonist ivuxolimab. These TCRs come from an adult with an advanced solid tumor such as melanoma, head and neck, liver or kidney cancer.

The chain joins TRBV29-1 to TRBJ2-5; D could derive from TRBD1 or TRBD2 (5 bases each). The CDR3 has 15 residues. Germline V gene lookup returns CDR1 SQVTM and CDR2 ANQGSEA. With 0 bases removed from V and 9 bases from J, the gap between germline ends came to 20 bases. DNA of the CDR3: TGCAGCGTTGAAGACCTCGGACTTACAGGCGTGGCCCAGTACTTC. It is translated as CSVEDLGLTGVAQYF.

The CDR3: CASRRLAGGFYNEQFF. DNA for the CDR3: TGTGCCAGCAGGCGACTAGCGGGAGGGTTCTACAATGAGCAGTTCTTC. The chain combines TRBV11-2 with TRBJ2-1, with TRBD2 matching 14 bases. J lost 3 bases, V lost 6 bases, and 4 bases had no gene match. CDR3 length equals 16 residues. CDR1 is SGHAT, CDR2 FQNNGV, per germline.

The chain recombines TRBV27 with TRBJ1-3; D ambiguous. Germline values: CDR1 MNHEY, CDR2 SMNVEV (reference sequence). Deletions cut 5 bases from V and 0 bases from J, with 14 bases between. The CDR3 extends over 16 amino acids. CDR3 nucleotide sequence: TGTGCCAGCAGTCCTTCCGGTACGAGCTCTGGAAACACCATATATTTT. Translating it yields CASSPSGTSSGNTIYF.

The chain uses TRBV18 and TRBJ1-2; tentative D call: TRBD1 (5 bases). The V gene's germline CDR1 is KGHSH and CDR2 LQKENI. This CDR3 comprises 14 residues. V lost 1 base, J lost 3 bases, and 9 bases lay in between. CDR3 loop: CASSPRGQDYGYTF. The CDR3 DNA reads TGTGCCAGCTCACCACGAGGACAAGACTATGGCTACACCTTC.

The chain recombines TRBV2 with TRBJ1-1; D unresolved. This CDR3 region has 14 residues. Germline V gene sequence: CDR1 SNHLY, CDR2 FYNNEI. The ends were cut back, 3 bases at V and 4 bases at J, with 12 bases in the middle. The CDR3 DNA reads TGTGCCAGCAGTGATGGGCGGGGTTTCACTGAAGCTTTCTTT. Its protein product is CASSDGRGFTEAFF.

The rearrangement links TRBV6-1 to TRBJ1-5, with D tentatively TRBD1 (5 bases). The CDR3 length is 16 residues. Per germline, CDR1 MNHNS and CDR2 SASEGT. Trimming took 2 bases from V and 6 from J, leaving 17 bases between them. The DNA for the CDR3 is TGTGCCAGCAGTGAACGGGCGGGGGATGGAGTTCAGCCCCAGCATTTT. The encoded protein is CASSERAGDGVQPQHF.

This chain connects TRBV5-4 to TRBJ2-7, with D possibly matching TRBD1 (6 bases). This CDR3 spans 16 amino acids. Trimming removed 2 bases from V and 2 bases from J, with 17 bases in between. CDR1 is SGHNT, CDR2 YYREEE, per germline (reference sequence). The CDR3 DNA sequence: TGTGCCAGCAGCTTATACACAGGGATGAGAACCTACGAGCAGTACTTC. This translates into CASSLYTGMRTYEQYF.

The chain carries TRBV7-9 and TRBJ1-3; D uncertain. The V gene's germline CDR1 is SEHNR and CDR2 FQNEAQ (reference sequence). V dropped 9 bases and J dropped 0 bases, with 12 bases sitting between them. The CDR3 length is 14 residues. The CDR3 is CASQPPISGNTIYF. Written as DNA, the CDR3 is TGTGCCAGTCAACCCCCAATCTCTGGAAACACCATATATTTT.